This paragraph covers one TCR beta chain sequence. The data belong to a study of blood T cell repertoires in COVID-19. Study-level information: Sample material is recorded as cDNA or gDNA derived from T cells, B-cell-depleted T cells, or PBMCs.

The CDR3 loop spans 17 amino acids. Germline values: CDR1 SGHAT, CDR2 FQNNGV. Trimming cost V 4 bases and J 1 base, with 20 bases left between them. In terms of age and location, participants ranged from roughly 18 to 90 years and lived in about two dozen US areas. As processed by the authors: Reference gene primer amplification yielded estimated nucleated cell counts. Generated by immunoSEQ multiplex PCR, the TCRdb table keeps only in-frame clones and is missing some. V and J calls and clone size are copied from that table; D and trimming were computed from the DNA. The sample records fewer than 350,000 clones, roughly 91% being singletons.

The chain employs TRBV11-2 and TRBJ2-7; TRBD2 might be the D (6 bases). The clonotype was recovered from a woman aged 55-75 years in a cohort exposed to, infected with or recovered from COVID-19 (not recorded which). The sample comprised PBMCs or T cells enriched from blood (not recorded which). CDR3 sequence: CASSYPGLPANSYEQYF. The CDR3 DNA reads TGTGCCAGCAGCTATCCGGGACTCCCCGCGAATTCCTACGAGCAGTACTTC.